Below, 3 T cell receptor beta chains from the same sample are listed, as sequenced in a study of blood T cell repertoires in COVID-19. TCRdb's table, derived via immunoSEQ multiplex PCR, lists solely in-frame clones and lacks some. The sample comprises approximately 110,000 clones, around 82% of which are singletons, and 6.6% rests with the top ten. Sequencing used peripheral blood. All receptors come from a woman between 50 and 59 years old with acute or convalescent COVID-19.

This chain links TRBV6-5 with TRBJ1-1, with D unresolved. CDR3 length equals 15 residues. CDR1 is MNHEY, CDR2 SVGAGI, per germline. Trimming shortened V by 0 bases and J by 4 bases, and 12 bases separated the two germline ends. The DNA of the CDR3 is TGTGCCAGCAGTTACTCGTTATGGGAGGGCACTGAAGCTTTCTTT. This encodes CASSYSLWEGTEAFF.

The DNA for the CDR3 is TGTGCCAGCAGTTCGAGCCGCCAAGTTGAGCAGTTCTTC. Its protein is CASSSSRQVEQFF. The chain recombines TRBV5-4 with TRBJ2-1; D call uncertain. Germline V gene data show CDR1 as SGHNT and CDR2 as YYREEE (reference sequence). The CDR3 runs 13 residues. V was shortened by 5 bases and J by 9 bases, with 15 bases between the two germline ends.

The chain links TRBV9 to TRBJ1-5; 12 bases are a match to TRBD1. The germline gives CDR1 SGDLS, CDR2 YYNGEE. CDR3 length equals 19 residues. Losses at the gene ends were 0 bases for V and 7 bases for J; bases not matched to a gene: 14. The CDR3 here is CASSVVFRDRGPPRQPQHF. The CDR3 region has the DNA TGTGCCAGCAGCGTAGTTTTCCGGGACAGGGGGCCCCCTCGGCAGCCCCAGCATTTT.